This is a list of T cell receptor beta chains from one sample in a study of T-cell reconstitution after alpha-beta-depleted transplantation in children. TCRdb analysed the PCR reads with MiXCR anew, one entry per CDR3 protein. The sample includes hundreds of thousands of distinct CDR3 sequences, around 9.6% of them seen just once. The starting material was PBMCs from the stem cell graft donor, obtained from the stem cell graft. The receptors originated from a human donor who donated a stem cell graft to a child with acute lymphoblastic leukemia. Both conserved end residues are trimmed from each CDR3. Clone size is not always given. Where it is, it says once, few, many or a class for expanded clones.

V: TRBV11-2; size: many; CDR3: ASSLDHTDTEAF
V: TRBV20-1; size: few; CDR3: SARRIGPDNEQF
V: TRBV12-3/TRBV12-4; size: -; CDR3: ASSTGVNQPQH
V: TRBV3-1; size: few; CDR3: ASSQENQHTYEETQY
V: TRBV7-2; size: medium-sized; CDR3: ASSLNRETQY
V: TRBV20-1; size: -; CDR3: SAPPRDGNYGYT
V: TRBV20-1; size: many; CDR3: SGHLNTEAF
V: TRBV7-9; size: -; CDR3: ASSQLAGAQRETQY
V: TRBV7-8; size: few; CDR3: ASRPPGGHNNEQF
V: TRBV2; size: -; CDR3: ASLAGLRTGELF
V: TRBV6-5; size: many; CDR3: ASGLGQPQH
V: TRBV14; size: few; CDR3: ASSLRAGSEQY
V: TRBV24-1; size: many; CDR3: ATSGYRDSAAF
V: TRBV5-1; size: many; CDR3: ASSPSGGSYEQY
V: TRBV10-2; size: few; CDR3: ASSEDRGNSGNTIY
V: TRBV7-6; size: many; CDR3: ASSLGMGDYGYT
V: TRBV27; size: -; CDR3: ASSIKRPQSSYNEQF
V: TRBV19; size: -; CDR3: ASSTRLAAHNEQF
V: TRBV3-1; size: many; CDR3: ASSQDRLAGGEQF
V: TRBV7-9; size: few; CDR3: ASSLWASGGVSETQY
V: TRBV20-1; size: many; CDR3: SASSFNREHLIQEQY
V: TRBV20-1; size: many; CDR3: SASGQIRGSDGYT
V: TRBV20-1; size: -; CDR3: SPISGGVHEQF
V: TRBV5-1; size: many; CDR3: ASSPLAGTSTDTQY
V: TRBV5-1; size: many; CDR3: ASSLQGGDTQY